This T cell receptor beta chain was profiled in a study of response to subunit inactivated influenza vaccine. Whole-study findings and limits: Authors proposed each seasonal influenza vaccination draws in few new T cells.

TCRdb itself ran the RT-PCR reads through MiXCR, one entry per CDR3 protein. The sample carries a few hundred thousand distinct CDR3 sequences, just over 20% recorded once. Germline V gene sequence: CDR1 SQVTM, CDR2 ANQGSEA. The CDR3 extends over 12 amino acids. Trimming stripped 6 bases from V and 2 bases from J, with 9 bases between. As to this clonotype: What it binds is not known.

V is TRBV29-1 and J is TRBJ2-3, with unresolved D. The receptor comes from a man in his fifties or sixties who received an inactivated influenza vaccine. Specimen: PBMCs from blood, collected approximately 22 months after vaccination. This CDR3 reads CSVGIATDTQYF. CDR3 bases: TGCAGCGTAGGCATCGCCACAGATACGCAGTATTTT.